The rows below give T cell receptor beta chains drawn from one sample of a study of tumor and adjacent non-tumor tissue in lung cancer. TCRdb re-called the multiplex PCR reads through MiXCR, storing one row per CDR3 protein. Among approximately 120,000 distinct CDR3 sequences, approximately 66% were seen once, and the ten largest hold around 13%. Sequences were obtained from lung tumor tissue. The receptors shown here come from a man aged 30 to 45 with non-small cell lung cancer. Each CDR3 is given with its conserved first and last residue. The order of the fields is D gene, V gene, clone size, J gene, CDR3 DNA, CDR3 protein. D genes are given only for firm matches. Size values are once, few and many counts, or a class for expanded clones, and some rows have none.

D: NA; V: TRBV5-5; size: few; J: TRBJ2-7; DNA: TGTGCCAGCAGCCCAGGGACAAGCTCCTACGAGCAGTGCTTC; CDR3: CASSPGTSSYEQCF
D: NA; V: TRBV6-2/TRBV6-3; size: NA; J: TRBJ1-6; DNA: TGTGCCAGCAGATCAGGACGGGGTACTTCACCCCTCCACTTT; CDR3: CASRSGRGTSPLHF
D: NA; V: TRBV10-3; size: NA; J: TRBJ2-7; DNA: TGTGCCATCGGAGGGGTACCCGGATACGAGCAGTACTTC; CDR3: CAIGGVPGYEQYF
D: TRBD1; V: TRBV12-3/TRBV12-4; size: once; J: TRBJ1-1; DNA: TGTGCCAGCAGTTTACCCGACAGGGCGCAATCATTCTTT; CDR3: CASSLPDRAQSFF
D: TRBD2; V: TRBV7-8; size: NA; J: TRBJ2-5; DNA: TGTGCCAGCAGTCTAGGGGCTAGCGGGTATGAGACCCAGTACTTC; CDR3: CASSLGASGYETQYF
D: NA; V: TRBV6-6; size: NA; J: TRBJ2-2; DNA: TGTGCCAGCAGAGTGACGGGGAGCACCGGGGAGCTGTTTTTT; CDR3: CASRVTGSTGELFF
D: TRBD1; V: TRBV20-1; size: NA; J: TRBJ1-4; DNA: TGCAGTGCTAGGGGACAGGGGAGGGCTCCGCGATTT; CDR3: CSARGQGRAPRF
D: NA; V: TRBV20-1; size: many; J: TRBJ1-5; DNA: TGCAGTGCTAGAGATATCGGTAGCAATCAGCCCCAGCATTTT; CDR3: CSARDIGSNQPQHF
D: TRBD2; V: TRBV20-1; size: NA; J: TRBJ2-1; DNA: TGCAGTGCCCTGACCGGGACTAGCGGGGGTTACAATGAGCAGTTCTTC; CDR3: CSALTGTSGGYNEQFF
D: NA; V: TRBV11-3; size: NA; J: TRBJ1-2; DNA: TGTGCCAGCAACTTAGACGGGGGTCACGGCTACACCTTC; CDR3: CASNLDGGHGYTF
D: NA; V: TRBV6-5; size: NA; J: TRBJ2-3; DNA: TGTGCCAGCAGAAAAGAGGTGGGACGCACAGATACGCAGTATTTT; CDR3: CASRKEVGRTDTQYF
D: NA; V: TRBV30; size: NA; J: TRBJ1-1; DNA: TGTGCCTGCAGTCTCCCTGGGGGACTATTCCGGCTAGGCGCTGAAGCTTTCTTT; CDR3: CACSLPGGLFRLGAEAFF
D: NA; V: TRBV11-3; size: NA; J: TRBJ2-2; DNA: TGTGCCAGCAGCCATGGCGCCGGGGAGCTGTTTTTT; CDR3: CASSHGAGELFF
D: NA; V: TRBV30; size: NA; J: TRBJ2-3; DNA: TGTGTCTGGGTGAAGGGGGGAAACACAGATACGCAGTATTTT; CDR3: CVWVKGGNTDTQYF
D: NA; V: TRBV20-1; size: many; J: TRBJ2-7; DNA: TGCAGTGCTAGAGAACCGGGACCGCGATCCTACGAGCAGTACTTC; CDR3: CSAREPGPRSYEQYF
D: TRBD2; V: TRBV7-9; size: NA; J: TRBJ2-2; DNA: TGTGCCAGCAGCCAGACACCGGGACTATCGGGAGGGATACGCACCGGGGAGCTGTTTTTT; CDR3: CASSQTPGLSGGIRTGELFF
D: NA; V: TRBV20-1; size: NA; J: TRBJ1-4; DNA: TGCACTGCTAGAGAAGGGACACCTGAAAAACTGTTTTTT; CDR3: CTAREGTPEKLFF
D: NA; V: TRBV11-2; size: NA; J: TRBJ2-7; DNA: TGTACCAGCGGAAGGGGAACGGACGAGCGGTACTTC; CDR3: CTSGRGTDERYF
D: TRBD2; V: TRBV11-3; size: once; J: TRBJ2-7; DNA: TGTGCCAGCAGCCCCGGGGAGGGTTCCGAACAGTACTTC; CDR3: CASSPGEGSEQYF
D: TRBD1; V: TRBV4-1; size: NA; J: TRBJ1-3; DNA: TGCGCCAGTAGCCTAGCCTCAGGGGGCTCTGGGAACACCATATATTTT; CDR3: CASSLASGGSGNTIYF
D: NA; V: TRBV5-1; size: few; J: TRBJ1-1; DNA: TGCGCCAGCAGCTTACAGGGAGGCGGTTTGAACACTGAAGCTTTCTTT; CDR3: CASSLQGGGLNTEAFF
D: TRBD1; V: TRBV12-3/TRBV12-4; size: NA; J: TRBJ2-7; DNA: TGTGCCAGCACCAGGGACAGTGTGGATGACCAGCAGTACTTC; CDR3: CASTRDSVDDQQYF
D: NA; V: TRBV29-1; size: many; J: TRBJ2-7; DNA: TGCAGCGTTACAGGGCAATCCTACGAGCAGTACTTC; CDR3: CSVTGQSYEQYF
D: NA; V: TRBV11-2; size: NA; J: TRBJ2-5; DNA: TGTGCCAGCAGCCTCTGGGGGAAAAGCGAGACCCAGTACTTC; CDR3: CASSLWGKSETQYF
D: NA; V: TRBV11-2; size: NA; J: TRBJ2-3; DNA: TGTGTCAGCAGCCTGGCAGATGATCAGCCCGGGAGAGCAGATACGCAGTATTTT; CDR3: CVSSLADDQPGRADTQYF
D: TRBD2; V: TRBV6-2/TRBV6-3; size: NA; J: TRBJ2-7; DNA: TGTGCCAGCAGACGAGAGGGGTCGGGAGGTGAGCAGTACTTC; CDR3: CASRREGSGGEQYF
D: TRBD1; V: TRBV7-8; size: NA; J: TRBJ2-2; DNA: TGTGCCAGCAGCCTCCCCACGTCCCGGGACAGGGGGCATTTCGGGGAGCTGTTTTTT; CDR3: CASSLPTSRDRGHFGELFF
D: TRBD2; V: TRBV5-4; size: many; J: TRBJ2-3; DNA: TGTGCCAGCAGCCGAGCGGGGCCCACAGATACGCAGTATTTT; CDR3: CASSRAGPTDTQYF
D: NA; V: TRBV13; size: NA; J: TRBJ2-7; DNA: TGTGCCAGCAGCTTTTGGCCAGGCGAGCAGTACTTC; CDR3: CASSFWPGEQYF
D: TRBD1; V: TRBV20-1; size: many; J: TRBJ2-7; DNA: TGCAGTGCTAGAGCGGACAGGGCCTCGGACGAGCAGTACTTC; CDR3: CSARADRASDEQYF
D: TRBD1; V: TRBV28; size: NA; J: TRBJ1-4; DNA: TGTGCCAGCAGTTGGCCGGGACAGGTGGCTGAAAAACTGTTTTTT; CDR3: CASSWPGQVAEKLFF
D: NA; V: TRBV11-3; size: many; J: TRBJ2-5; DNA: TGTGCCAGCAGCCCCGGGCAGCGGTACCAAGAGACCCAGTACTTC; CDR3: CASSPGQRYQETQYF
D: TRBD1; V: TRBV24-1; size: few; J: TRBJ2-3; DNA: TGTGCCACCAGTGATTTGAATTCCGGGACAGGGGGCTCAGATACGCAGTATTTT; CDR3: CATSDLNSGTGGSDTQYF
D: NA; V: TRBV6-1; size: many; J: TRBJ2-2; DNA: TGTGCCAGCAGGTCGACACGGGGCACCGGGGAGCTGTTTTTT; CDR3: CASRSTRGTGELFF
D: NA; V: TRBV6-5; size: many; J: TRBJ1-2; DNA: TGTGCCAGCAGTCCCAGCCCGACCCCCGGCTATGGCTACACCTTC; CDR3: CASSPSPTPGYGYTF
D: NA; V: TRBV11-2; size: NA; J: TRBJ1-3; DNA: TGTGCCAGTAGCTTAGATCGAACGGGAGACACCATATATTTT; CDR3: CASSLDRTGDTIYF
D: TRBD1; V: TRBV11-2; size: NA; J: TRBJ1-2; DNA: TGTACCAGCAGCTTGGGTGGGATAGGGGGCCTCTATCGCTACACCTTC; CDR3: CTSSLGGIGGLYRYTF
D: NA; V: TRBV12-3/TRBV12-4; size: NA; J: TRBJ2-1; DNA: TGTGCCATCAGCAGGGATAGGGGGGCGGTGTTCTTC; CDR3: CAISRDRGAVFF
D: TRBD1; V: TRBV6-2/TRBV6-3; size: NA; J: TRBJ2-2; DNA: TGTGCCTGCAATGCACAGGGGGCTGATACCGGGGAGCTGTTTTTT; CDR3: CACNAQGADTGELFF
D: NA; V: TRBV6-6; size: NA; J: TRBJ1-5; DNA: TGTGCCGGCCGATGTGGACACCCCCCCAATCAGCCCCAGCATTTT; CDR3: CAGRCGHPPNQPQHF
D: NA; V: TRBV29-1; size: medium-sized; J: TRBJ2-1; DNA: TGCAGCGTTGAAGGGACTATTTACAATGAGCAGTTCTTC; CDR3: CSVEGTIYNEQFF
D: NA; V: TRBV29-1; size: many; J: TRBJ1-2; DNA: TGCAGCGTTGAGAAGGACATCCGCTACACCTTC; CDR3: CSVEKDIRYTF